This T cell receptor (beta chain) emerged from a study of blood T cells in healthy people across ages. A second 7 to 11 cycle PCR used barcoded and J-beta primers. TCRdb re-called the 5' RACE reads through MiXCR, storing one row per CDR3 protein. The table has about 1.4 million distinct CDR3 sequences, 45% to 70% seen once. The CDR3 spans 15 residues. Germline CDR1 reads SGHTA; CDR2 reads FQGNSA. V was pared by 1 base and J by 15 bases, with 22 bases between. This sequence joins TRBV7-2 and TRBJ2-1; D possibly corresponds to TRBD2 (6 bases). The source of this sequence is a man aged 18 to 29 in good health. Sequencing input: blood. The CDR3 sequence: CASSLVGVVYGGSFF. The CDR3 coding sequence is TGTGCCAGCAGCTTAGTGGGAGTTGTTTATGGGGGGTCGTTCTTC.